What follows are 2 T cell receptor beta chains derived from one specimen sequenced in a study of blood T cells in healthy people across ages. Through a sample-barcoded 5' primer and a J-beta primer mix, a second PCR was run for roughly 6 to 11 cycles. MiXCR was run by TCRdb on the 5' RACE reads, yielding one entry per CDR3 protein. The data contain fewer than 750,000 distinct CDR3 sequences, over 40% of them seen just once; the ten biggest clones take up roughly 12%. What was sequenced was blood. These receptors were obtained from a woman aged 80 or over in good health.

The chain carries TRBV12-3 or TRBV12-4 and TRBJ1-6; a weak D match, TRBD1 (5 bases). This CDR3 is built from 14 residues. Trimming pared 5 bases from V and 6 bases from J, leaving 11 bases between. The CDR3 DNA is TGTGCCAGCAGTCTCGACAGAGTTAATTCACCCCTCCACTTT. It codes for CASSLDRVNSPLHF.

J is TRBJ1-1 and V is TRBV7-2, with D perhaps TRBD1 (6 bases). The ends were cut back, 4 bases at V and 4 bases at J, with 13 bases in the middle. Germline V gives CDR1 SGHTA, CDR2 FQGNSA. The CDR3 extends over 14 amino acids. As DNA, the CDR3 is TGTGCCAGCAGCTCTCAGGGAGGGGGCACTGAAGCTTTCTTT. As protein: CASSSQGGGTEAFF.